The clone carrying this TCR beta chain has a single count. This record comes from a study of blood T cell repertoires in COVID-19. Libraries were prepared by immunoSEQ multiplex PCR; TCRdb keeps only in-frame clonotypes and omits some of them. Of about 97,000 clones in the sample, roughly four fifths were seen once. Deletions cut 5 bases from V and 1 base from J, with 13 bases between. This CDR3 is 15 amino acids long. CDR1 is SNHLY, CDR2 FYNNEI, per germline. What was sequenced was peripheral blood. The TCR comes from a man aged 35 to 55 with active or convalescent COVID-19. The chain is built from TRBV2 and TRBJ2-3; possible D gene TRBD2, 6 bases. The CDR3 DNA is TGTGCCAGCAGTCTCCGGACTACCCGCACAGATACGCAGTATTTT. It encodes CASSLRTTRTDTQYF.